This T cell receptor beta chain was found in a study of T-cell memory formation after mild COVID-19. Study outcomes and limitations: Among clones contracting day 15 to 85, CD4/CD8 was balanced, whereas later expanders leaned CD4+. A subset of responding clones appeared in pre-infection memory, suggesting cross-reactive memory joined.

Looked up from germline, CDR1 is LNHNV and CDR2 is YYDKDF (reference sequence). Trimming left V 3 bases short and J 5 bases short, with 16 bases between. The CDR3 has 15 residues. This clonotype turned up a few times. As yet, its antigen is unknown. TCR alpha and TCR beta cDNA libraries carrying sample barcodes and UMIs were produced by 5'RACE using constant-segment primers. TCRdb recomputed calls from the 5' RACE reads with MiXCR, one row per CDR3 protein. The sample includes approximately 82,000 distinct CDR3 sequences, about 13% of them seen just once. The clonotype originates from a man between 18 and 29 years old who had mild COVID-19 (a few samples of this study predate the infection). Cell type and time point are not known. V and J are TRBV15 and TRBJ2-5; a weak D match, TRBD2 (5 bases). The sequencing sample was made of PBMCs or a T cell subset sorted from them (not recorded which). The CDR3 bases are TGTGCCACCAGCAGGCTCGGGTCCTCGGGGGAGACCCAGTACTTC. Its translation: CATSRLGSSGETQYF.